One sample yielded the 9 T cell receptor beta chains listed below, sequenced in a study of blood T cells in healthy people across ages. A second about 7 to 12 cycle PCR used barcoded and J-beta primers. TCRdb analysed the 5' RACE reads with MiXCR anew, one entry per CDR3 protein. The table lists about 640,000 distinct CDR3 sequences, about 53% of them singletons. The sequencing input was blood. Receptors originate from a man between 60 and 70 years old in good health.

Here the CDR3 DNA reads TGTGCCAGCAGCCACGAGACTAGCGGGGGACGTGGTGAGCAGTTCTTC. Translating gives CASSHETSGGRGEQFF. The rearrangement joins TRBV3-1 to TRBJ2-1; 12 bases agree with TRBD2. Germline values: CDR1 LGHDT, CDR2 YNNKEL (reference sequence). This CDR3 has 16 amino acids. V shed 3 bases, J shed 9 bases, and the junction held 9 bases outside the gene matches.

This clonotype has a handful of counts. This chain's CDR3 is CASSTRSVDTPLREQYF. The CDR3 nucleotides are TGTGCCAGCAGCACCAGGTCGGTCGATACCCCACTACGCGAGCAGTACTTC. The rearrangement joins TRBV21-1 to TRBJ2-4. The DNA end is more similar to TRBJ2-7, so the J call may be wrong. TRBV21-1 is labeled a pseudogene. The CDR3 has 17 amino acids.

This clonotype was observed at least ten times. This sequence joins TRBV24-1 and TRBJ2-1; 9 nucleotides align to TRBD2. Looked up from germline, CDR1 is KGHDR and CDR2 is SFDVKD. CDR3 length equals 16 residues. V was pared by 2 bases and J by 6 bases, with 7 bases of the junction left unmatched. CDR3 in DNA: TGTGCCACCAGTGATTCTCGCGGGGGGGCCAGCAATGAGCAGTTCTTC. It is translated as CATSDSRGGASNEQFF.

This chain connects TRBV12-3 or TRBV12-4 to TRBJ2-1; the D call may be TRBD1 or TRBD2 (5 bases each). The CDR3 spans 14 residues. The V end lost 4 bases, the J end lost 5 bases, and 12 bases lay between the germline ends. The CDR3 protein is CASSSGWGHNEQFF. The CDR3 DNA is TGTGCCAGCAGTTCCGGGTGGGGACACAATGAGCAGTTCTTC.

The V gene is TRBV3-1, the J gene TRBJ1-4; the match to TRBD1 covers 8 bases. The CDR3 consists of 13 residues. V shed 4 bases, J shed 8 bases, and the junction held 3 bases outside the gene matches. From germline, CDR1 is LGHDT and CDR2 YNNKEL (reference sequence). CDR3 region: CASSPGGHEKLFF. The DNA for the CDR3 is TGTGCCAGCAGCCCAGGGGGCCACGAAAAACTGTTTTTT.

The CDR3 DNA reads as TGCAGCGTTGAAGGGCTACAGGGGGCAAGGAATTCACCCCTCCACTTT. It codes for CSVEGLQGARNSPLHF. The V call is TRBV29-1, the J call TRBJ1-6; TRBD1 matches at 9 bases. V gave up 1 base and J gave up 7 bases; unmatched junction bases: 8. The germline gives CDR1 SQVTM, CDR2 ANQGSEA. This CDR3 has 16 residues.

This clonotype was seen only a few times. This sequence joins TRBV29-1 and TRBJ1-2; TRBD1 might be the D (5 bases). Germline V CDR1 and CDR2: SQVTM, ANQGSEA. Trimming took off 7 bases at V and 8 bases at J, with 23 bases between the two ends. The CDR3 totals 14 residues. The CDR3 protein is CSGAREGDGGGYTF. The DNA for the CDR3 is TGCAGCGGGGCCCGGGAAGGGGACGGCGGCGGCTACACCTTC. Complete variable domain (other parts from reference TRBV29-1 and TRBJ1-2): SAVISQKPSRDICQRGTSLTIQCQVDSQVTMMFWYRQQPGQSLTLIATANQGSEATYESGFVIDKFPISRPNLTFSTLTVSNMSPEDSSIYLCSGAREGDGGGYTFGSGTRLTVV.

The chain recombines TRBV10-2 with TRBJ2-5, with D tentatively TRBD1 (5 bases). Germline CDR1 reads WSHSY; CDR2 reads SAAADI. CDR3 length: 14 residues. Trimming stripped 5 bases from V and 3 bases from J, with 13 bases between. CDR3 loop: CASSRRREEETQYF. CDR3 sequence (DNA): TGCGCCAGCAGTCGACGCAGGGAAGAAGAGACCCAGTACTTC.

In nucleotides, the CDR3 is TGTGCCACCAGCAGAGATGGTGTTCCCCTGTTTTTT. Translating it yields CATSRDGVPLFF. The rearrangement uses TRBV15 and TRBJ2-2, with D uncertain. Trimming pared 0 bases from V and 14 bases from J, leaving 10 bases between. The CDR3 runs to 12 residues. CDR1 is LNHNV, CDR2 YYDKDF, per germline (reference sequence).